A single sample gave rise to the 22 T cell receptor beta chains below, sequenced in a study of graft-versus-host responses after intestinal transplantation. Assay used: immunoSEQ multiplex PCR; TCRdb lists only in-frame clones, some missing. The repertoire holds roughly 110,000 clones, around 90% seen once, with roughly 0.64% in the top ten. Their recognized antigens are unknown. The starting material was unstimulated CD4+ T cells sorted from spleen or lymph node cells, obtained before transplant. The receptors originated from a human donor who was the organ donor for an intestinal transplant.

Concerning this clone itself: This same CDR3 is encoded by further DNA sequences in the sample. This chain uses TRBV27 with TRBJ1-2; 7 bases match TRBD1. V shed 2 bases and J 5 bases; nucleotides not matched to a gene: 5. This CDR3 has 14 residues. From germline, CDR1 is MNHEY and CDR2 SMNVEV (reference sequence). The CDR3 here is CASSLRQGGYGYTF. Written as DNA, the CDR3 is TGTGCCAGCAGTTTACGACAGGGTGGATATGGCTACACCTTC.

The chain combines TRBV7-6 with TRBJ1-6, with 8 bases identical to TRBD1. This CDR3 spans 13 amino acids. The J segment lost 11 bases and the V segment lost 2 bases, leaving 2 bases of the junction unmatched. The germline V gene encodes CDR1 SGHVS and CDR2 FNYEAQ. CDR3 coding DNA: TGTGCCAGCAGCTTACAACAGGGGGCACCCCTCCACTTT. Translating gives CASSLQQGAPLHF.

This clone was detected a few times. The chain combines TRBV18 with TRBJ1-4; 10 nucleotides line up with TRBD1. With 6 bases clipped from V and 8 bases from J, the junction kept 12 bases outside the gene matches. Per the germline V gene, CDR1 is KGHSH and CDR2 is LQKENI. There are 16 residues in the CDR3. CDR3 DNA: TGTGCCAGCTCCCCAACGCCGGGACAGGGGTCGGAAAAACTGTTTTTT. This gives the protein CASSPTPGQGSEKLFF.

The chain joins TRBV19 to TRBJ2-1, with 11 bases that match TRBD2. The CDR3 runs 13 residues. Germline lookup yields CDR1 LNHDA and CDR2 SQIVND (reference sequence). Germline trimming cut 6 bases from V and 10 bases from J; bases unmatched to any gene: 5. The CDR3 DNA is TGTGCCAGTAGAACTAGCGGGAGAGGAGAGCAGTTCTTC. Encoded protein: CASRTSGRGEQFF.

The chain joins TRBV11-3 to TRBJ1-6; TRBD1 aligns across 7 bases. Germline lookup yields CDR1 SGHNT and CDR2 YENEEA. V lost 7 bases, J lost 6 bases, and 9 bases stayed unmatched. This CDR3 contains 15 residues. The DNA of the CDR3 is TGTGCCAGCAAAGCCTTACGGGACAGTAATTCACCCCTCCACTTT. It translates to CASKALRDSNSPLHF.

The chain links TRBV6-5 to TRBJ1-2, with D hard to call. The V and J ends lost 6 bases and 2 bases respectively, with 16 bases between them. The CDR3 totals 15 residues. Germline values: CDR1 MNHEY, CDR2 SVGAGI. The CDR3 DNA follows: TGTGCCAGCAGACGGGCCCGGGGAAACAACTATGGCTACACCTTC. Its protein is CASRRARGNNYGYTF.

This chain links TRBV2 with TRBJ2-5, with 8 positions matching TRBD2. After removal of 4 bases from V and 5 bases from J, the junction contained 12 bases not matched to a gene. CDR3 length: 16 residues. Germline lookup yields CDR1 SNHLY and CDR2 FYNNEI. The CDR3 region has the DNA TGTGCCAGCAGTGTATCCGGGAGGGCCGAAGGGGAGACCCAGTACTTC. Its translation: CASSVSGRAEGETQYF.

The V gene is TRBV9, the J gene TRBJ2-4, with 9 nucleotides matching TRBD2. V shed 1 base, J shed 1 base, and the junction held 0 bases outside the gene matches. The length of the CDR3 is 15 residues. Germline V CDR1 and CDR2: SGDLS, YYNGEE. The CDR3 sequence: CASSVTSGAKNIQYF. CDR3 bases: TGTGCCAGCAGCGTAACTAGCGGGGCCAAAAACATTCAGTACTTC.

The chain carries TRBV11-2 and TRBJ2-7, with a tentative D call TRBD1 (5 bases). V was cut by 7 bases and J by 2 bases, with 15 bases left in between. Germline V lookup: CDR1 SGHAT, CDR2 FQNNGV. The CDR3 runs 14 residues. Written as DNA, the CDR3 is TGTGCCAGCAAACAATCCGCAGGGACCTACGAGCAGTACTTC. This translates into CASKQSAGTYEQYF.

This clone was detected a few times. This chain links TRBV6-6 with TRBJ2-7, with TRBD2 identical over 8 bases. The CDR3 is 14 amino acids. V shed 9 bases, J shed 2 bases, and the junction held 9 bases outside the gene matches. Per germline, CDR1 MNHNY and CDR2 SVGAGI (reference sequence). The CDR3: CARTGTSFTYEQYF. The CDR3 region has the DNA TGTGCCAGGACCGGGACTAGTTTTACCTACGAGCAGTACTTC.

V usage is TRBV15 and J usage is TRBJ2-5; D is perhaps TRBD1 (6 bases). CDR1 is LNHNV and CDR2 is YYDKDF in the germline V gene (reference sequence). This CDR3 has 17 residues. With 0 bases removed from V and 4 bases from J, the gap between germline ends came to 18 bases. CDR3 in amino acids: CATSRDKRSRGGETQYF. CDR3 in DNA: TGTGCCACCAGCAGAGATAAAAGGAGCAGGGGTGGAGAGACCCAGTACTTC.

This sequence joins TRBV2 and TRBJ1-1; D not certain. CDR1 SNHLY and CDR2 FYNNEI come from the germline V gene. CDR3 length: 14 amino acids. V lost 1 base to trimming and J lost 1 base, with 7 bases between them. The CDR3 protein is CASSEGTGNTEAFF. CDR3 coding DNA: TGTGCCAGCAGTGAAGGGACGGGGAACACTGAAGCTTTCTTT. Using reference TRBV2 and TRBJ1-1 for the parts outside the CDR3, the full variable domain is EPEVTQTPSHQVTQMGQEVILRCVPISNHLYFYWYRQILGQKVEFLVSFYNNEISEKSEIFDDQFSVERPDGSNFTLKIRSTKLEDSAMYFCASSEGTGNTEAFFGQGTRLTVV.

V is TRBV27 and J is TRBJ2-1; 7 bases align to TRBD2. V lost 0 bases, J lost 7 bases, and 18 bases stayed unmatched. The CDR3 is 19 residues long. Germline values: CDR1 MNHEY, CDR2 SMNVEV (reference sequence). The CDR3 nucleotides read TGTGCCAGCAGTTTATCAAAGTCGTACGGGACTACCATGCGGAATGAGCAGTTCTTC. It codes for CASSLSKSYGTTMRNEQFF.

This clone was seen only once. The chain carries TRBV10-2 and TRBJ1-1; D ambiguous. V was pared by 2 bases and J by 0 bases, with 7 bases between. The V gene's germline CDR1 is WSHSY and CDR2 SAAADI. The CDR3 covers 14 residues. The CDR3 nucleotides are TGCGCCAGCAGTGAGCAACAGATGAACACTGAAGCTTTCTTT. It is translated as CASSEQQMNTEAFF.

The CDR3 coding sequence is TGCGCCAGCAGCTTTACAGGGGGAGATCAGCCCCAGCATTTT. Residues: CASSFTGGDQPQHF. The chain links TRBV4-1 to TRBJ1-5; TRBD1 aligns across 8 bases. The CDR3 runs 14 residues. Per germline, CDR1 MGHRA and CDR2 YSYEKL. The V gene end was trimmed by 5 bases and the J gene end by 5 bases; junction bases not matched to a gene: 5.

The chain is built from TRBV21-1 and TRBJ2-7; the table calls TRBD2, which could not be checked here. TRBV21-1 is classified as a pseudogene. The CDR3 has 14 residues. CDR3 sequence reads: CASSRTSGTYEQYF. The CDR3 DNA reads TGTGCCAGCAGCAGGACTAGCGGGACCTACGAGCAGTACTTC.

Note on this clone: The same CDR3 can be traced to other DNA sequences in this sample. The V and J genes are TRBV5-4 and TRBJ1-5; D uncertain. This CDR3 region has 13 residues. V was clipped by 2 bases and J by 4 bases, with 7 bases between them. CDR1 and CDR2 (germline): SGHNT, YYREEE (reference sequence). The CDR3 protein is CASSFGPNQPQHF. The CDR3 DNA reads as TGTGCCAGCAGCTTTGGGCCTAATCAGCCCCAGCATTTT.

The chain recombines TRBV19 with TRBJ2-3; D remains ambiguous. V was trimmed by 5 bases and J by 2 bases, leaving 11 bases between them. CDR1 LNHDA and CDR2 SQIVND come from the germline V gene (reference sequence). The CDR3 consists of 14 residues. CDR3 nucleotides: TGTGCCAGTAGTTGGGTTGTCCACACAGATACGCAGTATTTT. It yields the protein CASSWVVHTDTQYF. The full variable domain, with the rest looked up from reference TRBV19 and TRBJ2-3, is DGGITQSPKYLFRKEGQNVTLSCEQNLNHDAMYWYRQDPGQGLRLIYYSQIVNDFQKGDIAEGYSVSREKKESFPLTVTSAQKNPTAFYLCASSWVVHTDTQYFGPGTRLTVL.

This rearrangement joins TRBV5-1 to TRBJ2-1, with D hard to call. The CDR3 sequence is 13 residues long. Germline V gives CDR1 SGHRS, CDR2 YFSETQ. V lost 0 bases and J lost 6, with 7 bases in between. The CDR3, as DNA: TGCGCCAGCAGCTTGGAAGGCGCCAATGAGCAGTTCTTC. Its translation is CASSLEGANEQFF.

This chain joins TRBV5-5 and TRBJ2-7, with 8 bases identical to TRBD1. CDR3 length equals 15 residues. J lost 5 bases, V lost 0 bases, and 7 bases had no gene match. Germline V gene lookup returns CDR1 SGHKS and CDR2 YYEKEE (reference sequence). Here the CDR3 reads CASSLVDRDLHEQYF. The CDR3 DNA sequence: TGTGCCAGCAGCTTGGTGGACAGGGATCTCCACGAGCAGTACTTC.

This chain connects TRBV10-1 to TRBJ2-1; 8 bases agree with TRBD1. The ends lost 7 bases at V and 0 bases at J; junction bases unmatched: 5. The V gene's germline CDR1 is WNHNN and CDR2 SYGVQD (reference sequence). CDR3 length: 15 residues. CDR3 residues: CASIRDRSSYNEQFF. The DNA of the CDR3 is TGCGCCAGCATTAGGGACAGGAGCTCCTACAATGAGCAGTTCTTC.

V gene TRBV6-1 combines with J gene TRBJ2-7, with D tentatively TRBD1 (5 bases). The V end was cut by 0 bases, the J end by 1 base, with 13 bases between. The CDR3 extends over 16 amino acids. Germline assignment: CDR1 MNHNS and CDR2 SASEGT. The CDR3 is CASSEARQSLSYEQYF. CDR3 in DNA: TGTGCCAGCAGTGAAGCTCGACAGAGCCTTTCCTACGAGCAGTACTTC.